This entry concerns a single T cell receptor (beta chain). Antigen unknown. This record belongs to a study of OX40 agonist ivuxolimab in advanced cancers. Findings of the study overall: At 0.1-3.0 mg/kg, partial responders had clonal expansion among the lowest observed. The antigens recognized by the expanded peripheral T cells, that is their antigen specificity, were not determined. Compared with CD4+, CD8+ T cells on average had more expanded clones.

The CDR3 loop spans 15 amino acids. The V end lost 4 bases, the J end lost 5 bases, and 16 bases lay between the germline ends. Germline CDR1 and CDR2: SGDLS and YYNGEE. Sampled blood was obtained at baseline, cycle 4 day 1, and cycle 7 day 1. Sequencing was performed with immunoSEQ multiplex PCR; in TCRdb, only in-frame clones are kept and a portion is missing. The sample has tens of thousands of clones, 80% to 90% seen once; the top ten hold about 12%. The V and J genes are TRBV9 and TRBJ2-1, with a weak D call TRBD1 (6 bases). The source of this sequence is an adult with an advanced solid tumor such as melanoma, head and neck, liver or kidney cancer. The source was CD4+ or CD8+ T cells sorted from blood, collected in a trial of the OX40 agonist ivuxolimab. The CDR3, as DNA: TGTGCCAGCAGCCTCCACCCCGGGACAAACAATGAGCAGTTCTTC. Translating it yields CASSLHPGTNNEQFF.